One sample yielded the 25 T cell receptor beta chains listed below, sequenced in a study of blood T cell repertoires in COVID-19. Only in-frame clones appear in the TCRdb table, and some are missing; sequencing was by immunoSEQ multiplex PCR. The sample contains around 370,000 clones, under 95% of which appear only once. Source material: peripheral blood. Receptor source: a woman under 30 who had recovered from COVID-19.

This chain uses TRBV7-2 with TRBJ1-5; D may be TRBD1 (6 bases). V lost 2 bases to trimming and J lost 9 bases, with 14 bases between them. Per germline, CDR1 SGHTA and CDR2 FQGNSA. The CDR3 contains 14 residues. The CDR3 sequence is CASSLKGQGMPQHF. The CDR3 DNA reads TGTGCCAGCAGCTTAAAAGGCCAGGGGATGCCCCAGCATTTT.

The chain recombines TRBV19 with TRBJ1-2, with 12 bases matching TRBD1. V shed 1 base, J shed 6 bases, and the junction held 6 bases outside the gene matches. The CDR3 covers 16 residues. The germline V gene has CDR1 LNHDA and CDR2 SQIVND (reference sequence). The chain's CDR3 is CASSIGDRGLEHGYTF. As DNA, the CDR3 is TGTGCCAGTAGTATAGGGGACAGGGGGCTCGAGCATGGCTACACCTTC.

This rearrangement joins TRBV10-2 to TRBJ2-3; 12 nucleotides line up with TRBD2. The CDR3 totals 20 residues. Trimming removed 4 bases from V and 6 bases from J; junction bases left unmatched: 20. Germline V gene data show CDR1 as WSHSY and CDR2 as SAAADI. CDR3 amino acids: CASSVPLLAGGPGSSDTQYF. DNA for the CDR3: TGCGCCAGCAGTGTTCCGTTACTAGCGGGAGGCCCCGGTTCTTCGGATACGCAGTATTTT.

CDR3 nucleotide sequence: TGTGCCAGCAGCGTAGGTGGGACAAGCGTAAAACTGTTTTTT. The encoded protein is CASSVGGTSVKLFF. The J gene is TRBJ1-4, the V gene TRBV9; D possibly corresponds to TRBD1 (6 bases). The CDR3 contains 14 residues. CDR1 and CDR2 from the germline V gene are SGDLS and YYNGEE. Deletions cut 0 bases from V and 10 bases from J, with 13 bases between.

This chain uses TRBV9 with TRBJ2-5, with unresolved D. Trimming removed 1 base from V and 0 bases from J, with 7 bases in between. Germline lookup yields CDR1 SGDLS and CDR2 YYNGEE. The CDR3 covers 14 residues. The CDR3 here is CASSVRDYQETQYF. The DNA for the CDR3 is TGTGCCAGCAGCGTACGCGACTACCAAGAGACCCAGTACTTC.

The chain combines TRBV30 with TRBJ2-3; D remains unclear. Looked up from germline, CDR1 is GTSNPN and CDR2 is SVGIG (reference sequence). This CDR3 spans 11 amino acids. V was clipped by 3 bases and J by 6 bases, with 7 bases between them. The CDR3 nucleotides read TGTGCCTGGAGGGTTCAGGATACGCAGTATTTT. This translates into CAWRVQDTQYF.

In nucleotides, the CDR3 is TGCGCCAGCAGCCAAGATCGTCTAGCGGGAGGCCACTCCTACAATGAGCAGTTCTTC. Protein sequence: CASSQDRLAGGHSYNEQFF. The chain uses TRBV4-3 and TRBJ2-1, with 11 bases aligning to TRBD2. Germline CDR1 reads LGHNA; CDR2 reads YSLEER. This CDR3 region has 19 residues. The V segment lost 0 bases and the J segment 0 bases; nucleotides outside the gene matches: 7.

The count of this clone is one. The rearrangement links TRBV6-5 to TRBJ2-5, with a tentative D call TRBD1 (7 bases). The germline V and J ends were trimmed by 7 bases and 1 base, with 10 bases remaining between them. Looked up from germline, CDR1 is MNHEY and CDR2 is SVGAGI. The CDR3 is 13 residues long. CDR3 amino acids: CASTQGGQETQYF. The CDR3 DNA is TGTGCCAGCACGCAGGGGGGCCAAGAGACCCAGTACTTC.

This sequence joins TRBV19 and TRBJ1-5; TRBD1 aligns across 9 bases. Trimming cost V 1 base and J 2 bases; bases outside gene matches: 3. CDR1 and CDR2 from the germline V gene are LNHDA and SQIVND (reference sequence). The CDR3 sequence is 16 residues long. CDR3 bases: TGTGCCAGTAGTATAGGTCGACAGGGGGGCAATCAGCCCCAGCATTTT. Protein product: CASSIGRQGGNQPQHF.

V usage is TRBV19 and J usage is TRBJ2-2, with a possible D match to TRBD2 (5 bases). Per the germline V gene, CDR1 is LNHDA and CDR2 is SQIVND (reference sequence). V dropped 4 bases and J dropped 6 bases, with 9 bases sitting between them. The CDR3 length is 13 residues. CDR3 in DNA: TGTGCCAGTAGTAGCCTAGCCCCCGGGGAGCTGTTTTTT. It is translated as CASSSLAPGELFF.

This rearrangement joins TRBV9 to TRBJ1-2; 7 bases are shared with TRBD1. V was pared by 4 bases and J by 3 bases, with 6 bases of the junction left unmatched. The CDR3 sequence is 14 residues long. Germline CDR1 and CDR2: SGDLS and YYNGEE. Written as DNA, the CDR3 is TGTGCCAGCAGCAATCGGACAGGATACTATGGCTACACCTTC. This sequence encodes CASSNRTGYYGYTF.

The rearrangement joins TRBV9 to TRBJ1-1; 7 positions match TRBD1. J lost 5 bases, V lost 2 bases, and 12 bases had no gene match. CDR1 is SGDLS and CDR2 is YYNGEE in the germline V gene. The CDR3 totals 16 residues. CDR3 nucleotides: TGTGCCAGCAGCGTGGGCCTTCTGACAGGGTCGACTGAAGCTTTCTTT. Protein: CASSVGLLTGSTEAFF.

The V gene is TRBV3-1 (or the pseudogene TRBV3-2), the J gene TRBJ1-3; a weak D match, TRBD1 (5 bases). This CDR3 comprises 20 residues. V was trimmed by 3 bases and J by 2 bases, leaving 26 bases between them. CDR1 is LGHDT, CDR2 YNNKEL, per germline (reference sequence). The CDR3 DNA reads as TGTGCCAGCAGCCAGAACAGGCGAATGGGGACGGGAGGAGCTGGAAACACCATATATTTT. This translates into CASSQNRRMGTGGAGNTIYF.

This rearrangement joins TRBV7-2 to TRBJ2-2, with 7 bases lining up with TRBD2. The junction had 4 bases not matched to a gene; V was cut back by 1 base and J by 2 bases. This CDR3 region has 16 residues. Germline V gene sequence: CDR1 SGHTA, CDR2 FQGNSA. The CDR3 DNA is TGTGCCAGCAGCTTAGGCGGGAGAGTCAACACCGGGGAGCTGTTTTTT. As protein: CASSLGGRVNTGELFF.

The gene calls are TRBV28 and TRBJ1-1; no definite D call. Germline V gene sequence: CDR1 MDHEN, CDR2 SYDVKM. CDR3 length: 13 residues. Trimming stripped 6 bases from V and 5 bases from J, with 13 bases between. The chain's CDR3 is CASRDWRETEAFF. CDR3 DNA: TGTGCCAGCAGGGATTGGAGAGAAACTGAAGCTTTCTTT. The entire variable domain, with the rest obtained from reference TRBV28 and TRBJ1-1, is as follows: DVKVTQSSRYLVKRTGEKVFLECVQDMDHENMFWYRQDPGLGLRLIYFSYDVKMKEKGDIPEGYSVSREKKERFSLILESASTNQTSMYLCASRDWRETEAFFGQGTRLTVV.

The chain is built from TRBV11-2 and TRBJ1-2; unclear D gene. The CDR3 sequence is 11 residues long. Trimming took off 4 bases at V and 5 bases at J, with 5 bases between the two ends. CDR1 is SGHAT and CDR2 is FQNNGV in the germline V gene. CDR3 sequence (DNA): TGTGCCAGCAGCTACGGGTATGGCTACACCTTC. It translates to CASSYGYGYTF.

This sequence joins TRBV3-1 (or the pseudogene TRBV3-2) and TRBJ2-1; maybe TRBD2 (6 bases). The germline gives CDR1 LGHDT, CDR2 YNNKEL (reference sequence). This CDR3 contains 20 residues. The V end was cut by 1 base, the J end by 3 bases, with 25 bases between. The CDR3 region is CASSQVAGLRGGAYYNEQFF. The CDR3 DNA reads as TGTGCCAGCAGCCAAGTTGCGGGGTTGCGGGGCGGGGCGTACTACAATGAGCAGTTCTTC.

The chain couples TRBV30 to TRBJ2-1, with 7 bases lining up with TRBD1. The ends lost 5 bases at V and 7 bases at J; junction bases unmatched: 8. The CDR3 length is 13 residues. The germline gives CDR1 GTSNPN, CDR2 SVGIG (reference sequence). CDR3 bases: TGTGCCTGGGATAAGGGGGCAAGGAATGAGCAGTTCTTC. It is translated as CAWDKGARNEQFF.

V is TRBV15 and J is TRBJ2-1; D call uncertain. The CDR3 has 12 residues. V was clipped by 3 bases and J by 5 bases, with 5 bases between them. Germline V CDR1 and CDR2: LNHNV, YYDKDF (reference sequence). The CDR3, as DNA: TGTGCCACCAGCAGCCGGGACAATGAGCAGTTCTTC. Protein sequence: CATSSRDNEQFF.

The chain recombines TRBV29-1 with TRBJ1-2, with D possibly TRBD1 on 6 matching bases. CDR3 length equals 13 residues. V dropped 7 bases and J dropped 0 bases, with 12 bases sitting between them. CDR1 and CDR2 (germline): SQVTM, ANQGSEA. This CDR3 reads CSATGISNYGYTF. CDR3 nucleotide sequence: TGCAGCGCTACAGGGATCTCTAACTATGGCTACACCTTC.

The chain carries TRBV9 and TRBJ2-6, with 7 bases fitting TRBD2. The CDR3 loop spans 17 amino acids. The J segment lost 4 bases and the V segment lost 0 bases, leaving 7 bases of the junction unmatched. In germline, CDR1 is SGDLS, CDR2 YYNGEE. The CDR3 region is CASSVAGGQSGANVLTF. CDR3 DNA sequence: TGTGCCAGCAGCGTAGCGGGAGGTCAATCCGGGGCCAACGTCCTGACTTTC.

The rearrangement uses TRBV3-1 (or the pseudogene TRBV3-2) and TRBJ1-1, with no clear D. Germline V gene sequence: CDR1 LGHDT, CDR2 YNNKEL (reference sequence). V was clipped by 4 bases and J by 5 bases, with 17 bases between them. CDR3 length equals 15 residues. CDR3 protein: CASSLRAPGGTEAFF. CDR3 nucleotide sequence: TGTGCCAGCAGCCTTAGGGCCCCGGGAGGGACTGAAGCTTTCTTT.

The genes are TRBV19 and TRBJ2-1; TRBD2 matches 8 bases. Germline V CDR1 and CDR2: LNHDA, SQIVND (reference sequence). V shed 7 bases and J 6 bases; nucleotides not matched to a gene: 17. The CDR3 spans 17 residues. Here the CDR3 reads CASTPTFLGTSGNEQFF. For the CDR3, the DNA is TGTGCCAGTACCCCCACCTTTCTGGGGACTAGTGGCAATGAGCAGTTCTTC.

CDR3 bases: TGTGCCAGCAGCCCACAGGGGGGCGCTTATGGCTACACCTTC. This codes for CASSPQGGAYGYTF. The chain couples TRBV2 to TRBJ1-2; TRBD1 matches 8 bases. J gave up 5 bases and V 6 bases, and 8 bases lay outside the gene matches. Germline V gene sequence: CDR1 SNHLY, CDR2 FYNNEI. This CDR3 has 14 residues.

V and J are TRBV7-6 and TRBJ1-2, with a possible D match to TRBD1 (6 bases). CDR1 and CDR2 (germline): SGHVS, FNYEAQ. This CDR3 region has 14 residues. Trimming removed 1 base at V and 8 bases at J, with 14 bases between. CDR3 DNA sequence: TGTGCCAGCAGCTTAGATGGCAGGGGTTTAGGCTACACCTTC. It codes for CASSLDGRGLGYTF. Drawing the rest from reference TRBV7-6 and TRBJ1-2, the complete variable domain is GAGVSQSPRYKVTKRGQDVALRCDPISGHVSLYWYRQALGQGPEFLTYFNYEAQQDKSGLPNDRFSAERPEGSISTLTIQRTEQRDSAMYRCASSLDGRGLGYTFGSGTRLTVV.